The TCR beta chain under discussion was sequenced for a study of blood T cells in healthy people across ages (dated by TCRdb to the mid-2010s). At the level of the whole study: In model experiments, template switching captured about one uniquely barcoded TCR beta cDNA molecule for every two T cells. To avoid experimental bias, donors of different ages were distributed randomly across sequencing lanes. The study analyzed two additional independent replicas of 1 million unique cDNA reads from the same blood draw for two donors, one aged 18 to 30 and one aged 80 or older. Age-related changes in TCR beta repertoire diversity were measured in the study by deep sequencing normalized with unique cDNA molecular identifiers. Four age groups were formed from the donors: young (average approximately 15 years), middle-aged (approximately 39), aged (over 55) and long-lived (about 75). Summary of the overall study and its limitations: Estimates of total diversity based on one million sequenced T cells were considered lower bounds and underestimates. Compared with the aged group, the long-lived group had more naive CD4+ T cells, fewer expanded clones and increased TCR diversity, a pattern suggesting age selection. Donor CMV infection status was unknown, potentially confounding age-related changes in expanded clonotypes. The percentage of naive T cells measured by flow cytometry correlated strongly with observed TCR beta diversity. Bulk unsorted PBMC profiling prevented conclusive comparison of naive and antigen-experienced compartments. Observed TCR beta diversity per million T cells fell roughly linearly with age, and a significant reduction was already apparent by age approximately 41.

The 35 to 40 donors, aged about 6 to 100 years, were systemically healthy Caucasian individuals from Russia. Approximately 9.3 milliliters of peripheral blood were collected from each donor into EDTA-treated Vacutainer tubes. PBMCs were isolated by Ficoll-Paque density-gradient centrifugation, with at least 6 million obtained per sample. Trizol reagent was used to extract total RNA from the PBMCs, yielding at least 5 micrograms per sample. The percentages of naive CD45RAhigh/CD27high T cells were determined by flow cytometry on a PBMC aliquot from every donor. The library was produced with 5' RACE. Sequenced using an Illumina HiSeq 2500. A second PCR of about 6 to 12 cycles was run with a J-beta primer mix and a sample-barcoded 5' primer. A unique molecular identifier was introduced onto each TCR beta cDNA molecule by a template-switch 5' adaptor carrying 12 random nucleotides. At least 3 million CDR3-containing paired-end reads were obtained from each sample. First-strand cDNA synthesis was performed from all RNA using the Mint cDNA synthesis kit, with priming by a TRBC-specific oligonucleotide. After uracil-DNA glycosylase treatment, a first 18-cycle PCR used universal primers M1SS and BC2_uni_R on all cDNA. The authors' pipeline ran thus. For normalization, 1 million high-quality reads, each with a distinct molecular identifier, were randomly selected from each sample. Instead of being binned into consensus sequences, reads that shared molecular identifiers were thrown out. CDR3 identification, clonotype clustering and error correction used MiTCR with a Q25 quality threshold and the strictest error-elimination algorithm. Lower-bound total TCR beta diversity was estimated with a nonparametric unseen species model using Euler transformation. TCRdb trimmed the raw reads at Q25, called clones with MiXCR and kept productive beta chains. One record per CDR3 amino acid sequence lists the most common genes and DNA. The V and J calls here are based on TCRdb, not the publication. Counted in this sample were about a million distinct CDR3 sequences; approximately 38% of them appeared once. Of the sample, around 14% falls within the top ten clones.

This clonotype was recorded a few times. The clone's antigen remains unknown. No base quality values were provided; no much bigger clone lies one nucleotide off. The clonotype originates from a man aged 18-30 years in good health. The specimen sequenced was blood.

The CDR3 protein: CASSLLGQTGAKNIQYF. The DNA sequence reads TGTGCCAGCAGTTTACTAGGGCAAACCGGGGCCAAAAACATTCAGTACTTC. The chain couples TRBV28 to TRBJ2-4; the D gene cannot be resolved reliably. In the germline V gene, CDR1 corresponds to MDHEN and CDR2 to SYDVKM. Trimming removed 2 bases from V and 1 base from J, leaving 15 bases between the germline ends. The CDR3 goes from the cysteine to the phenylalanine over 17 residues. Left in the record is the CDR3 DNA by itself, 51 bases read in frame from the first base.